This TCR beta chain comes out of a study of T cell responses to AZD1222 COVID-19 vaccine. Study outcomes and limitations: Donors, mostly white British, included more females; clonal diversity was possibly underestimated. At baseline, seropositivity was found in only five or six AZD1222 recipients. Reportedly, close to half of spike-specific TCRs are directed against unmutated variant regions.

Here immunoSEQ multiplex PCR was the method, and the copy in TCRdb shows in-frame clones only, minus some. The repertoire includes some 180,000 clones, about 93% of them detected once, and roughly 1% sits in the top ten. Of note for this clone: The antigen remains unidentified.

This CDR3 contains 12 residues. Deletions cut 7 bases from V and 9 bases from J, with 13 bases between. Material: peripheral blood, obtained 28 days after the second dose of the MenACWY control vaccine. The chain joins TRBV12-3 or TRBV12-4 to TRBJ2-4; D gene ambiguous. The source of this sequence is an adult who received the MenACWY meningococcal vaccine as a control. CDR3 nucleotides: TGTGCCAGCATGGGAAACGTCCTCATTCAGTACTTC. It translates to CASMGNVLIQYF.